These 22 T cell receptor beta chains originate from one sample sequenced in a study of untreated major depressive disorder. TCRdb's copy holds only in-frame clones and misses some; the assay was immunoSEQ multiplex PCR. The table lists about 20,000 clones, around 87% of them singletons, with around 4.9% in the top ten. Sequences were obtained from CD4+ T cells from PBMCs. These receptors came from a woman younger than 45 in good health.

The rearrangement uses TRBV23-1 and TRBJ1-6; 8 bases map to TRBD1. TRBV23-1 is assigned to the ORF class and has an uncertain function. CDR3 length: 15 residues. After removal of 2 bases from V and 7 bases from J, the junction contained 4 bases not matched to a gene. The DNA of the CDR3 is TGCGCCAGCAGTCAAGGGACAGGACCAAATTCACCCCTCCACTTT. It yields the protein CASSQGTGPNSPLHF.

V gene TRBV5-1 combines with J gene TRBJ2-1, with TRBD2 identical over 9 bases. Germline CDR1 and CDR2: SGHRS and YFSETQ. With V trimmed by 2 bases and J by 8 bases, 5 bases remained unmatched. The length of the CDR3 is 14 residues. The CDR3 region has the DNA TGCGCCAGCAGCTTCGTAGCGGGGGTAGATGAGCAGTTCTTC. It encodes CASSFVAGVDEQFF.

The rearrangement links TRBV4-1 to TRBJ1-6; perhaps TRBD1 as D (5 bases). The ends were cut back, 0 bases at V and 8 bases at J, with 17 bases in the middle. This CDR3 is built from 17 residues. The germline CDR1 and CDR2 sequences are MGHRA and YSYEKL. CDR3 coding DNA: TGCGCCAGCAGCCAAGATCCGGTCGGGGCGAGAGATTCACCCCTCCACTTT. Amino acids: CASSQDPVGARDSPLHF.

This clone was counted a single time. This chain links TRBV15 with TRBJ2-5; 8 bases are shared with TRBD2. Trimming took 2 bases from V and 0 from J; bases not matched to a gene: 2. CDR1 and CDR2 from the germline V gene are LNHNV and YYDKDF (reference sequence). This CDR3 region has 15 residues. The chain's CDR3 is CATSRQRGNQETQYF. Here the CDR3 DNA reads TGTGCCACCAGCAGACAGCGGGGGAACCAAGAGACCCAGTACTTC.

This chain links TRBV7-9 with TRBJ1-6, with unresolved D. Per germline, CDR1 SEHNR and CDR2 FQNEAQ (reference sequence). The V end was cut by 5 bases, the J end by 7 bases, with 27 bases between. The CDR3 covers 19 residues. The CDR3 sequence is CASSRNPGDVTPSNSPLHF. Written as DNA, the CDR3 is TGTGCCAGCAGCCGGAATCCAGGAGACGTTACACCATCGAATTCACCCCTCCACTTT.

This chain joins TRBV27 and TRBJ2-7, with D perhaps matching TRBD1 (5 bases). V was clipped by 3 bases and J by 4 bases, with 16 bases between them. Germline CDR1 and CDR2: MNHEY and SMNVEV (reference sequence). This CDR3 is 15 amino acids long. CDR3 residues: CASSLGPAGIYEQYF. CDR3 coding DNA: TGTGCCAGCAGTTTGGGGCCGGCAGGGATATACGAGCAGTACTTC.

V and J are TRBV6-5 and TRBJ2-7; 10 nucleotides align to TRBD1. The CDR3 runs to 14 residues. Looked up from germline, CDR1 is MNHEY and CDR2 is SVGAGI. Trimming took 1 base from V and 4 from J; bases not matched to a gene: 1. The CDR3: CASSYWGQGYEQYF. CDR3 nucleotides: TGTGCCAGCAGTTACTGGGGACAGGGGTACGAGCAGTACTTC.

A few counts support this clone. The CDR3, as DNA: TGCGCCAGCAGCCCAGCGGGGGGGTCCCAAGAGACCCAGTACTTC. Protein sequence: CASSPAGGSQETQYF. The chain couples TRBV5-1 to TRBJ2-5, with 10 bases matching TRBD2. V lost 4 bases to trimming and J lost 1 base; unmatched junction nucleotides: 4. This CDR3 region has 15 residues. The germline V gene encodes CDR1 SGHRS and CDR2 YFSETQ.

The chain recombines TRBV10-1 with TRBJ2-2; 9 bases align to TRBD2. The germline V gene has CDR1 WNHNN and CDR2 SYGVQD (reference sequence). The CDR3 consists of 14 residues. Trimming removed 6 bases from V and 5 bases from J; junction bases left unmatched: 4. Written as DNA, the CDR3 is TGCGCCAGCAGCTCTAGCGGGGCGACCGGGGAGCTGTTTTTT. Protein: CASSSSGATGELFF.

The chain employs TRBV11-1 and TRBJ1-1; D remains unclear. Looked up from germline, CDR1 is SGHAT and CDR2 is FQDESV (reference sequence). This CDR3 has 13 residues. Deletions cut 1 base from V and 3 bases from J, with 6 bases between. The CDR3: CASSLGSYTEAFF. CDR3 nucleotide sequence: TGTGCCAGCAGCTTAGGGTCTTACACTGAAGCTTTCTTT.

The rearrangement uses TRBV28 and TRBJ1-1; maybe TRBD1 (5 bases). V gave up 0 bases and J gave up 4 bases, with 12 bases separating them. The CDR3 loop spans 15 amino acids. CDR1 MDHEN and CDR2 SYDVKM come from the germline V gene. CDR3: CASSLWTRGSTEAFF. The CDR3, as DNA: TGTGCCAGCAGTTTATGGACTCGGGGGAGCACTGAAGCTTTCTTT.

The V and J genes are TRBV20-1 and TRBJ1-2, with a tentative D call TRBD1 (5 bases). The CDR3 has 11 amino acids. V was trimmed by 6 bases and J by 3 bases, leaving 8 bases between them. The germline gives CDR1 DFQATT, CDR2 SNEGSKA (reference sequence). This chain's CDR3 is CSAKTDYGYTF. The CDR3 DNA reads TGCAGTGCCAAGACAGACTATGGCTACACCTTC.

V and J are TRBV7-2 and TRBJ1-1; D uncertain. Germline CDR1 is SGHTA and CDR2 is FQGNSA. The CDR3 spans 13 residues. V shed 3 bases and J shed 3 bases, with 8 bases lying between them. CDR3 in DNA: TGTGCCAGCAGCTTTGTCTCAGACACTGAAGCTTTCTTT. The encoded protein is CASSFVSDTEAFF.

The chain links TRBV18 to TRBJ1-5; TRBD1 agrees at 8 bases. The CDR3 loop spans 15 amino acids. J lost 6 bases, V lost 3 bases, and 7 bases had no gene match. Germline V gene lookup returns CDR1 KGHSH and CDR2 LQKENI. CDR3 sequence reads: CASSPRNRGGQPQHF. In nucleotides, the CDR3 is TGTGCCAGCTCACCCCGGAACAGGGGGGGTCAGCCCCAGCATTTT. Looking up the rest from reference TRBV18 and TRBJ1-5 gives the full variable domain: NAGVMQNPRHLVRRRGQEARLRCSPMKGHSHVYWYRQLPEEGLKFMVYLQKENIIDESGMPKERFSAEFPKEGPSILRIQQVVRGDSAAYFCASSPRNRGGQPQHFGDGTRLSIL.

V and J are TRBV5-1 and TRBJ2-7; 9 nucleotides match TRBD1. This CDR3 spans 15 amino acids. The germline CDR1 and CDR2 sequences are SGHRS and YFSETQ. J was trimmed by 6 bases and V by 0 bases; bases with no gene match: 7. The CDR3 loop reads CASSLARDRVVEQYF. The CDR3 nucleotides read TGCGCCAGCAGCTTGGCTCGGGACAGGGTTGTCGAGCAGTACTTC.

V is TRBV5-1 and J is TRBJ1-2; D remains unclear. Germline values: CDR1 SGHRS, CDR2 YFSETQ. V shed 2 bases and J shed 4 bases, with 9 bases lying between them. There are 13 residues in the CDR3. The CDR3 sequence is CASSLSESYGYTF. The CDR3 DNA is TGCGCCAGCAGCTTATCGGAAAGCTATGGCTACACCTTC. The variable domain in full, with the rest retrieved from reference TRBV5-1 and TRBJ1-2, is KAGVTQTPRYLIKTRGQQVTLSCSPISGHRSVSWYQQTPGQGLQFLFEYFSETQRNKGNFPGRFSGRQFSNSRSEMNVSTLELGDSALYLCASSLSESYGYTFGSGTRLTVV.

The chain carries TRBV4-1 and TRBJ1-6; 7 bases map to TRBD1. The CDR3 has 19 residues. The germline CDR1 and CDR2 sequences are MGHRA and YSYEKL. Trimming cost V 2 bases and J 9 bases; bases outside gene matches: 19. The CDR3: CASSQQITDRVDYVSPLHF. The CDR3 DNA follows: TGCGCCAGCAGCCAACAAATTACCGACAGGGTCGACTATGTTTCACCCCTCCACTTT.

The J gene is TRBJ1-1, the V gene TRBV10-3; D is unresolved. V lost 0 bases to trimming and J lost 1 base, with 9 bases between them. Looked up from germline, CDR1 is ENHRY and CDR2 is SYGVKD. The CDR3 loop spans 15 amino acids. The CDR3 here is CAISESASGNTEAFF. The CDR3 bases are TGTGCCATCAGTGAGTCGGCTTCAGGGAACACTGAAGCTTTCTTT.

The chain recombines TRBV4-3 with TRBJ1-6; D is ambiguous. Germline V gene sequence: CDR1 LGHNA, CDR2 YSLEER. The V gene lost 0 bases and the J gene lost 9 bases, with 18 bases spanning the gap. This CDR3 contains 17 residues. CDR3 region: CASSQDMLLGWSSPLHF. The DNA of the CDR3 is TGCGCCAGCAGCCAAGATATGTTGCTGGGGTGGAGTTCACCCCTCCACTTT.

The chain employs TRBV30 and TRBJ1-1; no reliable D call. Per germline, CDR1 GTSNPN and CDR2 SVGIG (reference sequence). Between the trimmed V and J ends, which lost 4 bases and 10 bases, there was a span of 19 bases. The CDR3 has 13 amino acids. This CDR3 is CAWNGGLQMGAFF. The CDR3 DNA reads as TGTGCCTGGAACGGAGGGCTGCAGATGGGAGCTTTCTTT.

V is TRBV6-5 and J is TRBJ2-3, with 7 bases identical to TRBD2. V lost 0 bases, J lost 4 bases, and 7 bases stayed unmatched. Germline V gene sequence: CDR1 MNHEY, CDR2 SVGAGI. The CDR3 covers 16 residues. CDR3 protein: CASSYSGAGEADTQYF. CDR3 nucleotide sequence: TGTGCCAGCAGTTACTCTGGGGCGGGGGAGGCAGATACGCAGTATTTT.

This chain joins TRBV19 and TRBJ2-7, with D possibly being TRBD1 (6 bases). The V end lost 6 bases, the J end lost 3 bases, and 12 bases lay between the germline ends. The CDR3 consists of 13 residues. Germline V gene sequence: CDR1 LNHDA, CDR2 SQIVND (reference sequence). The DNA of the CDR3 is TGTGCCAGTAGGGACCAACAGGGCTACGAGCAGTACTTC. This sequence encodes CASRDQQGYEQYF.